The 11 T cell receptor beta chains reported below all come from one sample, sequenced in a study of T-cell memory formation after mild COVID-19. TCRdb reprocessed the 5' RACE reads with MiXCR, giving one entry per CDR3 protein. The sample yields about 340,000 distinct CDR3 sequences, 10% to 15% seen once. Sequencing was done on a sample of PBMCs or a T cell subset sorted from them (not recorded which). These receptor sequences come from a man aged 18 to 35 who had mild COVID-19 (a few samples of this study predate the infection). Cell type and time point are not known.

This chain connects TRBV20-1 to TRBJ2-3, with D possibly TRBD2 on 7 matching bases. Germline loops: CDR1 DFQATT, CDR2 SNEGSKA (reference sequence). CDR3 length: 14 residues. V was pared by 8 bases and J by 0 bases, with 15 bases between. CDR3 coding DNA: TGCAGTTGGGGGGGACAACTTAGCACAGATACGCAGTATTTT. Translating gives CSWGGQLSTDTQYF.

The chain employs TRBV7-8 and TRBJ1-2; 8 bases are a match to TRBD1. Per germline, CDR1 SGHVS and CDR2 FQNEAQ. V was clipped by 4 bases and J by 5 bases; unmatched bases: 9. This CDR3 spans 15 amino acids. The CDR3 loop reads CASSSAGTGHYGYTF. The CDR3 DNA reads as TGTGCCAGCAGCTCCGCCGGGACAGGTCATTATGGCTACACCTTC.

This clonotype has ten or more counts. The chain links TRBV4-2 to TRBJ1-4; possible D gene TRBD1, 5 bases. V was clipped by 2 bases and J by 4 bases, with 8 bases between them. CDR3 length: 14 amino acids. Germline CDR1 LGHNA, CDR2 YNFKEQ. The CDR3 DNA reads as TGTGCCAGCAGCCAATGGGGGGGTAATGAAAAACTGTTTTTT. This codes for CASSQWGGNEKLFF.

This clonotype was recorded a few times. The chain joins TRBV6-5 to TRBJ2-2; D ambiguous. V was trimmed by 0 bases and J by 0 bases, leaving 8 bases between them. This CDR3 contains 16 residues. The V gene's germline CDR1 is MNHEY and CDR2 SVGAGI. For the CDR3, the DNA is TGTGCCAGCAGTTACTCGGCATTCGCGAACACCGGGGAGCTGTTTTTT. Residues: CASSYSAFANTGELFF.

This clonotype has just a few counts. This rearrangement joins TRBV5-6 to TRBJ1-2; weak D call: TRBD1 (5 bases). Between the trimmed V and J ends, which lost 0 bases and 5 bases, there was a span of 17 bases. This CDR3 spans 16 amino acids. Germline CDR1 and CDR2: SGHDT and YYEEEE. CDR3 loop: CASSLGPGGSLYGYTF. In DNA, the CDR3 is TGTGCCAGCAGCTTGGGCCCCGGGGGGTCACTTTATGGCTACACCTTC.

A few counts support this clonotype. V is TRBV2 and J is TRBJ1-1; D is ambiguous. Per the germline V gene, CDR1 is SNHLY and CDR2 is FYNNEI. This CDR3 has 13 residues. V was shortened by 4 bases and J by 1 base, with 7 bases between the two germline ends. CDR3 residues: CASSASKNTEAFF. CDR3 DNA sequence: TGTGCCAGCAGTGCCTCAAAGAACACTGAAGCTTTCTTT.

This clonotype was recorded a few times. This chain uses TRBV12-3 or TRBV12-4 with TRBJ2-3; 12 bases map to TRBD2. CDR3 length: 17 residues. V gave up 6 bases and J gave up 4 bases; unmatched junction bases: 11. The CDR3 protein is CASSFGLAGSQADTQYF. Written as DNA, the CDR3 is TGTGCCAGCAGCTTCGGACTAGCGGGATCACAGGCAGATACGCAGTATTTT.

This clonotype was seen a few times. The chain employs TRBV15 and TRBJ1-4; 8 bases are a match to TRBD1. The CDR3 covers 13 residues. V shed 9 bases, J shed 7 bases, and the junction held 7 bases outside the gene matches. CDR1 LNHNV and CDR2 YYDKDF come from the germline V gene (reference sequence). The CDR3 DNA sequence: TGTGCCACGGACAGGGAACGAGGTGAAAAACTGTTTTTT. Protein: CATDRERGEKLFF.

J is TRBJ1-4 and V is TRBV5-1, with D possibly matching TRBD1 (5 bases). Trimming removed 4 bases from V and 2 bases from J, with 12 bases in between. The CDR3 is made up of 15 amino acids. Germline V gene data show CDR1 as SGHRS and CDR2 as YFSETQ. The CDR3: CASSRGTATNEKLFF. CDR3 DNA: TGCGCCAGCAGCCGTGGGACCGCTACTAATGAAAAACTGTTTTTT.

V gene TRBV27 combines with J gene TRBJ2-3; TRBD2 matches at 14 bases. The ends lost 8 bases at V and 8 bases at J; junction bases unmatched: 9. Germline CDR1 and CDR2: MNHEY and SMNVEV (reference sequence). The CDR3 is made up of 15 amino acids. The CDR3 nucleotides read TGTGCCAGCGCGTGGACTAGCGGGGGGCCGGGTACGCAGTATTTT. This sequence encodes CASAWTSGGPGTQYF.

This clonotype occurred a few times. The chain has TRBV12-3 or TRBV12-4 and TRBJ2-6, with a weak D call TRBD1 (5 bases). The CDR3 runs to 17 residues. Trimming removed 6 bases at V and 0 bases at J, with 15 bases between. CDR3 in amino acids: CASSPTENYSGANVLTF. The CDR3 coding sequence is TGTGCCAGCAGCCCGACAGAAAACTACTCTGGGGCCAACGTCCTGACTTTC.